This T cell receptor beta chain was sequenced during a study of shared clonotypes between healthy human individuals. The overall study: There were three CD4 naive, three CD4 memory, two CD8 naive and one CD8 memory plates per donor.

Assay used: immunoSEQ multiplex PCR; TCRdb lists only in-frame clones, some missing. The sample has fewer than 1.6 million clones, 98% seen once. Of note for this clone: The target antigen is unknown.

This CDR3 has 16 residues. V shed 1 base, J shed 4 bases, and the junction held 6 bases outside the gene matches. CDR1 and CDR2 from the germline V gene are SGHVS and FNYEAQ. Overall study results and limits: Even with large depth, rarefaction showed that sorted-subset sequencing was incomplete.

This TCR was sampled from a man aged 25 to 45 in good health. V is TRBV7-6 and J is TRBJ2-2; 7 bases are a match to TRBD2. Sequencing was performed on naive CD4+ T cells sorted from blood. Subset specified: CD45RA+ positively selected. For the CDR3, the DNA is TGTGCCAGCAGCTTAGTTTCGGGAGGAGTCACCGGGGAGCTGTTTTTT. Residues: CASSLVSGGVTGELFF.